This TCR beta chain appears in the sequencing data of a study of blood T cell repertoires in COVID-19. Authors' processing steps: Amplification from reference gene primers served as the basis for estimated nucleated cell counts. Measured with immunoSEQ multiplex PCR; TCRdb has only the in-frame clones, and not every one. The V and J calls and clone size come from that table; D and trimming were worked out from the DNA. The sample holds some 73,000 clones; 75% to 95% are singletons and the top ten take 6.9%. Germline values: CDR1 SGDLS, CDR2 YYNGEE. The CDR3 is 14 amino acids. The V and J ends lost 4 bases and 5 bases respectively, with 13 bases between them.

The TCR was taken from a human donor in a cohort sampled during active COVID-19. The rearrangement uses TRBV9 and TRBJ1-5; D is unresolved. Sequencing input: peripheral blood. In DNA, the CDR3 is TGTGCCAGCAGCCCGACAATGGTAGATCAGCCCCAGCATTTT. Its protein product is CASSPTMVDQPQHF.